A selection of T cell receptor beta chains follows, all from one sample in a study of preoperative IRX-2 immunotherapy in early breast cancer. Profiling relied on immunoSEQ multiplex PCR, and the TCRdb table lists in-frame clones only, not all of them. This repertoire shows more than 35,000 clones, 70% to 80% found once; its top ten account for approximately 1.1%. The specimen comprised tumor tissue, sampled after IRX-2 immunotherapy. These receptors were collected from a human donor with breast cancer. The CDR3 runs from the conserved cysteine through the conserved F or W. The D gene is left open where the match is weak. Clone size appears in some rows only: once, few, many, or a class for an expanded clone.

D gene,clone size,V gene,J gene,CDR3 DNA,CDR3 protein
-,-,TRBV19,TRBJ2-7,TGTGCCAGTAGTCCCCAGGCAAGCGGTGACGAGCAGTACTTC,CASSPQASGDEQYF
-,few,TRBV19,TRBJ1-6,TGTGCCAGTAGTACCCGGGACCGGAGCTCCTATAATTCACCCCTCCACTTT,CASSTRDRSSYNSPLHF
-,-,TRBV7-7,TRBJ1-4,TGTGCCAGCAGCTCGGGTGGCGGTAAGAATGAAAAACTGTTTTTT,CASSSGGGKNEKLFF
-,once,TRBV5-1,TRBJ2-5,TGCGCCAGCAGCTTGGGTGTGGGGGGCCAAGAGACCCAGTACTTC,CASSLGVGGQETQYF
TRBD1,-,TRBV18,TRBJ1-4,TGTGCCAGCTCTCTTACGCTACCGGGACAGGGGGACGAAAAACTGTTTTTT,CASSLTLPGQGDEKLFF
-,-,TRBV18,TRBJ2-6,TGTGCCAGCTCACCAACGGCAGCTCCTGGGGCCAACGTCCTGACTTTC,CASSPTAAPGANVLTF
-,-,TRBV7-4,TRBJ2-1,TGTGCCAGCAGCCCCTCCCCCCGGGAGAACAATGAGCAGTTCTTC,CASSPSPRENNEQFF
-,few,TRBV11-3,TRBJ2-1,TGTGCCAGCAGCGCCTTTAGCGGAGACTACAATGAGCAGTTCTTC,CASSAFSGDYNEQFF
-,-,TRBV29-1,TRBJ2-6,TGCAGCGTTGAAGATCAAGGAAGCCCTTCTGGGGCCAACGTCCTGACTTTC,CSVEDQGSPSGANVLTF
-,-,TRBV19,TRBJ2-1,TGTGCCAGTAGTATAGGGGTGAGTGGGGGTGGGCTCTCCTACAATGAGCAGTTCTTC,CASSIGVSGGGLSYNEQFF
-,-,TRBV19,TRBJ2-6,TGTGCCAGTAAACTCTCTGGGGCCAACGTCCTGACTTTC,CASKLSGANVLTF
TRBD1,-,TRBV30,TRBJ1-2,TGTGCCTGGTCACAGGGGTCAAACTATGGCTACACCTTC,CAWSQGSNYGYTF
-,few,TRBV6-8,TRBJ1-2,TGTGCCAGCATCGATATCGGGGGGCCACAAGGCTACACCTTC,CASIDIGGPQGYTF
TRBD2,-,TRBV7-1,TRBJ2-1,TGTGCCAGCAGCCCCAGATTTAGCGGGGGTCGGCGCTCCTACAATGAGCAGTTCTTC,CASSPRFSGGRRSYNEQFF
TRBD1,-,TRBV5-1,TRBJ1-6,TGCGCCAGCAGCTATACCCCGGGACAGGGGCCAAGAGGGGGAAGACCCCTCCACTTT,CASSYTPGQGPRGGRPLHF
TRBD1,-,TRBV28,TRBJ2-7,TGTGCCAGCTCCCACCGGGACAGCTCCTACGAGCAGTACTTC,CASSHRDSSYEQYF
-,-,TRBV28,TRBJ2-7,TGTGCCAGCGAGTTAACCGGCAGGGTAGGGGAGCAGTACTTC,CASELTGRVGEQYF
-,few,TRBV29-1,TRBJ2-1,TGCAGCACCGGGTCGAGCTCCTACAATGAGCAGTTCTTC,CSTGSSSYNEQFF
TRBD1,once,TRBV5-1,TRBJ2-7,TGCGCCAGCAGCGTGGGGACAGTATCCTACGAGCAGTACTTC,CASSVGTVSYEQYF
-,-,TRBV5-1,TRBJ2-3,TGCGCCAGCAGCCTGGGTGGCGGCACAGATACGCAGTATTTT,CASSLGGGTDTQYF
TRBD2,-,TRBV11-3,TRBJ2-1,TGTGCCAGCAGGTTAGGACTAGCGGAGGGAAATGAGCAGTTCTTC,CASRLGLAEGNEQFF
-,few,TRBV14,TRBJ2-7,TGTGCCAGCAGCCAAGCCGGATCCTACGAGCAGTACTTC,CASSQAGSYEQYF
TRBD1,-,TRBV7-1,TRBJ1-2,TGTGCCAGCAGCTACAGAGGACAGGGAGCTAACTATGGCTACACCTTC,CASSYRGQGANYGYTF
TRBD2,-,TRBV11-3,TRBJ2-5,TGTGCCAGCAGCTTAAGCGGGGGGGTAGGAGAGACCCAGTACTTC,CASSLSGGVGETQYF
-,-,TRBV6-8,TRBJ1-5,TGTGCCATCGGAGAAGACAGCCAGCCCCAGCATTTT,CAIGEDSQPQHF
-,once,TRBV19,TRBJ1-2,TGTGCCAGTAGTATCCGGGAGGGCTATGGCTACACCTTC,CASSIREGYGYTF
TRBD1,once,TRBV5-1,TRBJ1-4,TGCGCCAGCAGCTCGGGACAGGGTAATGAAAAACTGTTTTTT,CASSSGQGNEKLFF
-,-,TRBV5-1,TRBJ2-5,TGCGCCAGCAGCTTAGCAGGGCTCCCTCAAGAGACCCAGTACTTC,CASSLAGLPQETQYF
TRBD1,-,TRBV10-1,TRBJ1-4,TGCGCCAACACCAGAATACTCTTTGACAGAAGGGTAAGGGGGCGACCCATCGTCAATGAAAAACTGTTTTTT,CANTRILFDRRVRGRPIVNEKLFF
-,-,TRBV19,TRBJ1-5,TGTGCCAGTAGTATAGATTTCAACTCCCCGCCCCAGCATTTT,CASSIDFNSPPQHF
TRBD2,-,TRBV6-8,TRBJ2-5,TGTGCCAGCAGGAGACAGGGACTAGCCCAAGAGACCCAGTACTTC,CASRRQGLAQETQYF
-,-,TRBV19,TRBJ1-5,TGTGCCAGTAGTTACAGGGCGATCAGTCAGCCCCAGCATTTT,CASSYRAISQPQHF
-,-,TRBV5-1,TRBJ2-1,TGCGCCAGCAGCTTGGCCGGCCGGGTAGCGGCCAATGAGCAGTTCTTC,CASSLAGRVAANEQFF
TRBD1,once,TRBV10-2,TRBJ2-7,TGCGCCAGTGGACAGGGGGCGCCCTACGAGCAGTACTTC,CASGQGAPYEQYF
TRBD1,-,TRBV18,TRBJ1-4,TGTGCCAGCTCACCGGGGACAGGGAGTGAAAAACTGTTTTTT,CASSPGTGSEKLFF
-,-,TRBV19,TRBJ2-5,TGTGCCAGTAGTACTCGACAGGTCCAAGAGACCCAGTACTTC,CASSTRQVQETQYF
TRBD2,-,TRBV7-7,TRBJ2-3,TGTGCCAGCAGCTTTGGGACTAGCGTTCGATCAGATACGCAGTATTTT,CASSFGTSVRSDTQYF
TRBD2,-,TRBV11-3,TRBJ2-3,TGTGCCAGCAGCCCGACTACTAGCGGGGGGCTAGATACGCAGTATTTT,CASSPTTSGGLDTQYF
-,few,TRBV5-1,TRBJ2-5,TGCGCCAGCAGCTTGGGAAGAGGCGACCAAGAGACCCAGTACTTC,CASSLGRGDQETQYF
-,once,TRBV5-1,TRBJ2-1,TGCGCCAGCAGCTTGGAGGGTACCCTGAACAATGAGCAGTTCTTC,CASSLEGTLNNEQFF
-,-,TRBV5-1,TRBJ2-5,TGCGCCAGCAGCTTGGTTGGTCGGGAAGCAGAGACCCAGTACTTC,CASSLVGREAETQYF